The clone carrying this TCR beta chain appeared once. The sample belongs to a study of tumour-infiltrating T cells in Burkitt lymphoma. For the study at large: Survival, overall and progression-free, tracked with productive clonality.

The assay was immunoSEQ multiplex PCR, and TCRdb's table has in-frame clones only and misses some. The sample has around 15,000 clones; just under 80% are singletons. CDR3 length: 13 amino acids. Trimming pared 5 bases from V and 6 bases from J, leaving 11 bases between. Per the germline V gene, CDR1 is KGHSH and CDR2 is LQKENI. The specimen was tumor tissue. This sequence was found in a human donor with diffuse large B-cell lymphoma. The V gene is TRBV18, the J gene TRBJ1-5; D may be TRBD1 (5 bases). CDR3 coding DNA: TGTGCCAGCTCATTGTCAGGGCGTCAGCCCCAGCATTTT. It yields the protein CASSLSGRQPQHF.